The sequence of this TCR beta chain was determined in a study of blood T cell repertoires in COVID-19. Study details: The United States, Italy and Spain provided the acute and convalescent COVID-19 samples. T cells, B-cell-depleted T cells, or PBMCs supplied cDNA or gDNA.

This clone was seen more than once but under ten times. Authors' processing steps: Researchers report that nucleated cell counts were estimated from reference gene primer amplification. Sequenced by immunoSEQ multiplex PCR; TCRdb stores in-frame clones only, minus some. The V and J calls and clone size are taken from that table; D and trimming were inferred from the DNA. This sample has 130,000 to 150,000 clones, with 70% to 85% found just once. The sequencing input was peripheral blood. This clonotype was obtained from a woman of 80 years or more in a cohort sampled during active or convalescent COVID-19.

The CDR3 coding sequence is TGTGCCAGCATCCGGGACAGGGGTACCTACGAGCAGTACTTC. Translating gives CASIRDRGTYEQYF. The V call is TRBV2, the J call TRBJ2-7; 10 bases fit TRBD1. Germline-derived CDR1 and CDR2 are SNHLY and FYNNEI. CDR3 length equals 14 residues. The trim removed 7 bases at V and 2 bases at J, leaving 5 bases unmatched.